This T cell receptor beta chain originates from a study of blood T cells in healthy people across ages. Study observations and caveats: Roughly linear declines in TCR beta diversity per million T cells occurred with age.

A second PCR of roughly 7 to 11 cycles used a sample-barcoded 5' primer and a J-beta primer mix. TCRdb re-called the 5' RACE reads with MiXCR, one entry per CDR3 protein. The sample has hundreds of thousands of distinct CDR3 sequences, around 48% seen once; the top ten hold around an eighth. The CDR3 runs 18 residues. The junction had 10 bases not matched to a gene; V was cut back by 3 bases and J by 0 bases. The germline gives CDR1 MDHEN, CDR2 SYDVKM. This clonotype was counted a few times. The antigen is not known. The chain combines TRBV28 with TRBJ2-4, with 8 bases fitting TRBD2. This receptor was taken from a man under 40 in good health. The sample comprised blood. CDR3 DNA: TGTGCCAGCAGTTTGGACGGGAGGGGTCCTTTAGCCAAAAACATTCAGTACTTC. This codes for CASSLDGRGPLAKNIQYF.